This T cell receptor beta chain comes out of a study of beta chain features in type 1 diabetes. In its sample, this clone was seen a few times. Antigen specificity is unknown. V lost 6 bases to trimming and J lost 15 bases; unmatched junction nucleotides: 11. This CDR3 region has 13 residues. Germline V gene sequence: CDR1 LGHNA, CDR2 YNFKEQ. Study observations and caveats: Reads derived from cDNA could over-represent cells showing high TCR expression. For Type 1 diabetes patients, all four CD4+ subsets carried TCRB CDR3s that were moderately but significantly shorter. The similarity of naive, central memory and Treg TCRB repertoires appeared greater among patients than among healthy donors.

All of the isolated RNA was reverse transcribed, so expressed TCRB transcripts were sequenced. The protocol was immunoSEQ multiplex PCR, while the TCRdb copy is restricted to in-frame clones and leaves out a portion. The sample lists 300,000 to 350,000 clones; about 14% were seen once. The sample taken for sequencing was naive CD4+ T cells from blood. The chain combines TRBV4-2 with TRBJ2-1, with 10 nucleotides matching TRBD2. The sequence derives from a woman aged 18-30 years with type 1 diabetes. The CDR3 here is CASSPALAGGLFF. CDR3 DNA: TGTGCCAGCAGTCCTGCCTTAGCGGGAGGTCTGTTCTTC.